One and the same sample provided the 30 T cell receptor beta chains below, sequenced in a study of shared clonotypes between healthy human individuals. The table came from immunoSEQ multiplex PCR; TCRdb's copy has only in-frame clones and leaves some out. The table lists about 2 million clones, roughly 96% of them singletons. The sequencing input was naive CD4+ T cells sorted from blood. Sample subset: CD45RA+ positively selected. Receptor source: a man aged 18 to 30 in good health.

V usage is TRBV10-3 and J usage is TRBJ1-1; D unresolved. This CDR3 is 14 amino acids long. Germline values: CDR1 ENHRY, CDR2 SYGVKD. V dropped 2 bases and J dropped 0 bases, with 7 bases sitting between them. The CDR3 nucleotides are TGTGCCATCAGTGAGGTAGGGATGAACACTGAAGCTTTCTTT. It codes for CAISEVGMNTEAFF.

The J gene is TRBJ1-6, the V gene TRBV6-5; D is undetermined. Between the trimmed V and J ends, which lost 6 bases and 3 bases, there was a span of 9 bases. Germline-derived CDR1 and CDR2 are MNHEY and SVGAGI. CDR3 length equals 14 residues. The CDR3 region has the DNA TGTGCCAGCAGACCGCAAAGCTATAATTCACCCCTCCACTTT. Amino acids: CASRPQSYNSPLHF.

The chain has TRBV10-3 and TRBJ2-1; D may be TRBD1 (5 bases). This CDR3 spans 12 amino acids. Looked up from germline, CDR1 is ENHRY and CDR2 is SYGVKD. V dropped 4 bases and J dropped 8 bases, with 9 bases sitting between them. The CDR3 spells CAISGVGDEQFF. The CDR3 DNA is TGTGCCATCAGTGGCGTAGGGGATGAGCAGTTCTTC.

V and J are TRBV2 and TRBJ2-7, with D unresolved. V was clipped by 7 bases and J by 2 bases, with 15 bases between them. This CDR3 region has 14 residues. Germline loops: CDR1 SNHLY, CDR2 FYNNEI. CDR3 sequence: CASISLARAYEQYF. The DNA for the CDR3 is TGTGCCAGCATAAGTCTCGCTCGCGCCTACGAGCAGTACTTC.

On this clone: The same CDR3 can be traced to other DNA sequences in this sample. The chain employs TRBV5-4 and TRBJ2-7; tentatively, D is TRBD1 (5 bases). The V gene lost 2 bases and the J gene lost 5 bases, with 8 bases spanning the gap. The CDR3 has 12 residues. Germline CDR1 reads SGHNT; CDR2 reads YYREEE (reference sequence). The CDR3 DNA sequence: TGTGCCAGCAGCTTTGACAGCCACGAGCAGTACTTC. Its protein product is CASSFDSHEQYF.

CDR3 protein: CASSLEAETNEKLFF. CDR3 DNA: TGTGCCAGCAGCTTAGAGGCGGAAACTAATGAAAAACTGTTTTTT. The V call is TRBV11-2, the J call TRBJ1-4; D is undetermined. Germline-derived CDR1 and CDR2 are SGHAT and FQNNGV. Trimming cost V 0 bases and J 1 base, with 6 bases left between them. CDR3 size: 15 residues.

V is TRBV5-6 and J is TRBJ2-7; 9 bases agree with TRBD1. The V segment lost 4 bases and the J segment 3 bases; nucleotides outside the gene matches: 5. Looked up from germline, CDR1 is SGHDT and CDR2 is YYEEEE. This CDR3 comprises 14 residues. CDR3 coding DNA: TGTGCCAGCAGCCCCACGGGACAGGGCTACGAGCAGTACTTC. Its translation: CASSPTGQGYEQYF.

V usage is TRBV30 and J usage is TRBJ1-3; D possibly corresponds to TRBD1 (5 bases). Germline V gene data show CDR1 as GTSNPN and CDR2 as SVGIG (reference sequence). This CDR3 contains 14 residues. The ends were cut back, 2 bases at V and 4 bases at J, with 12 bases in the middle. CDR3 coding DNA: TGTGCCTGGAGTACCCAGGGTTCCGGAAACACCATATATTTT. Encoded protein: CAWSTQGSGNTIYF. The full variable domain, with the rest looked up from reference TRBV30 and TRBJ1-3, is SQTIHQWPATLVQPVGSPLSLECTVEGTSNPNLYWYRQAAGRGLQLLFYSVGIGQISSEVPQNLSASRPQDRQFILSSKKLLLSDSGFYLCAWSTQGSGNTIYFGEGSWLTVV.

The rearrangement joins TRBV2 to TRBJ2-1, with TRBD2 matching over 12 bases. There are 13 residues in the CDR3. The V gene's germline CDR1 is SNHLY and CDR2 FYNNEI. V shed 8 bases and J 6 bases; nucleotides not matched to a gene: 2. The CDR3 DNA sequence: TGTGCCAGCGGACTAGCGGGAATCAATGAGCAGTTCTTC. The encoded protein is CASGLAGINEQFF.

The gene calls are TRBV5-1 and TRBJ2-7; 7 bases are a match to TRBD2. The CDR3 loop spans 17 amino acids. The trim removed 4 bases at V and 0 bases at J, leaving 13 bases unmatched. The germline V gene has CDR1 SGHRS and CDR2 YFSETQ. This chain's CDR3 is CASSPSRSGASSYEQYF. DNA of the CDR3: TGCGCCAGCAGCCCCTCTCGGAGCGGGGCAAGCTCCTACGAGCAGTACTTC.

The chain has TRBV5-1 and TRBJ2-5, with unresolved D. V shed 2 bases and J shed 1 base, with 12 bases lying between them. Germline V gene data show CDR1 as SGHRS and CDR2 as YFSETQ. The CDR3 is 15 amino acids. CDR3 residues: CASSFGPNSQETQYF. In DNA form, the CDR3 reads TGCGCCAGCAGCTTCGGACCTAACAGCCAAGAGACCCAGTACTTC. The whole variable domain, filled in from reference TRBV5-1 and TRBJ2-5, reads KAGVTQTPRYLIKTRGQQVTLSCSPISGHRSVSWYQQTPGQGLQFLFEYFSETQRNKGNFPGRFSGRQFSNSRSEMNVSTLELGDSALYLCASSFGPNSQETQYFGPGTRLLVL.

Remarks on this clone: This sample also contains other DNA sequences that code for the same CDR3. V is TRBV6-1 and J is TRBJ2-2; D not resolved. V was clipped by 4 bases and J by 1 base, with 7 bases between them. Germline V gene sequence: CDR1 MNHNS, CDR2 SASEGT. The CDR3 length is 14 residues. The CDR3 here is CASSALRNTGELFF. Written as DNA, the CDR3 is TGTGCCAGCAGTGCGTTGAGGAACACCGGGGAGCTGTTTTTT.

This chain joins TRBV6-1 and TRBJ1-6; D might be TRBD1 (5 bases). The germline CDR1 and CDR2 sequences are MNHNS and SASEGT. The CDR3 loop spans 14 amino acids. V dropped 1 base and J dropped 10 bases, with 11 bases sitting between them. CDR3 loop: CASSEVGARSPLHF. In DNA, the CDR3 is TGTGCCAGCAGTGAAGTAGGGGCACGGTCACCCCTCCACTTT.

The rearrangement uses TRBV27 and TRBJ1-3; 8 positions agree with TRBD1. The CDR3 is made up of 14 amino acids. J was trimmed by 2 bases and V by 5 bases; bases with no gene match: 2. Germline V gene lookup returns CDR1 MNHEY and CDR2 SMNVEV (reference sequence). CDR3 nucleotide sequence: TGTGCCAGCAGTAACAGGGGGACTGGAAACACCATATATTTT. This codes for CASSNRGTGNTIYF.

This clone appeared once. The CDR3 sequence is CASSYSQGGKDEQYF. The CDR3 nucleotides read TGTGCCAGCAGTTACTCCCAAGGCGGGAAGGACGAGCAGTACTTC. The chain combines TRBV6-5 with TRBJ2-7; perhaps TRBD2 as D (6 bases). The V end was cut by 0 bases, the J end by 5 bases, with 14 bases between. CDR1 and CDR2 (germline): MNHEY, SVGAGI. The CDR3 contains 15 residues.

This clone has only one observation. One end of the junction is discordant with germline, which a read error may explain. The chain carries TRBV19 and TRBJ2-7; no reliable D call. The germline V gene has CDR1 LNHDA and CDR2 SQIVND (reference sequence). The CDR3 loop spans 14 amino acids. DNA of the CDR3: TGTGCCGGTAGTTCAATCGACCAGACCTACGAGCAGTACTTC. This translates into CAGSSIDQTYEQYF.

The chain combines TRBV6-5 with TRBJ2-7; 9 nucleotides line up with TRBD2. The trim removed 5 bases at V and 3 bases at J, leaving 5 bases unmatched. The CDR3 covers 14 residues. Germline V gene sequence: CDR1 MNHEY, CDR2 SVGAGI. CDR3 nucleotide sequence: TGTGCCAGCAGTGACAGCGGGGGGAACTACGAGCAGTACTTC. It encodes CASSDSGGNYEQYF.

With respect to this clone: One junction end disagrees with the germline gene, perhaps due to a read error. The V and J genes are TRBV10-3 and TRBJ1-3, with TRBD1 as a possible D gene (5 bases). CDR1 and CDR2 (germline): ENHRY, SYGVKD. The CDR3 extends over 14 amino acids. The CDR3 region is CALKSPGVGDTIYF. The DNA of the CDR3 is TGTGCCTTAAAGTCACCGGGGGTTGGAGACACCATATATTTT.

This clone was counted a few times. The CDR3 DNA follows: TGTGCCAGCTCACCAATGCGGACCGGGGAGCTGTTTTTT. Translating it yields CASSPMRTGELFF. The gene calls are TRBV18 and TRBJ2-2; D is uncertain. The CDR3 is 13 amino acids. Germline V CDR1 and CDR2: KGHSH, LQKENI. Trimming pared 2 bases from V and 5 bases from J, leaving 6 bases between.

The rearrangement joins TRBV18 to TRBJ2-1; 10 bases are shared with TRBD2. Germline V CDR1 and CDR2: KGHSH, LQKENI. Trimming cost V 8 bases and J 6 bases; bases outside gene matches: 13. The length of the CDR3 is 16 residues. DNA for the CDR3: TGTGCCAGCCGCCCCCGAACAGCGGGAGGGCCCAATGAGCAGTTCTTC. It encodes CASRPRTAGGPNEQFF.

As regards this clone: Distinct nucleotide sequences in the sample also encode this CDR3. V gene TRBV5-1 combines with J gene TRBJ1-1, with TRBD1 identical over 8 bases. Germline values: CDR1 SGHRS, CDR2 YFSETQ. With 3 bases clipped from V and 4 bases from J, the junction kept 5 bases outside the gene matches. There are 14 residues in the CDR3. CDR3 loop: CASSSTGGITEAFF. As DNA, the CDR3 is TGCGCCAGCAGCTCCACAGGGGGGATCACTGAAGCTTTCTTT.

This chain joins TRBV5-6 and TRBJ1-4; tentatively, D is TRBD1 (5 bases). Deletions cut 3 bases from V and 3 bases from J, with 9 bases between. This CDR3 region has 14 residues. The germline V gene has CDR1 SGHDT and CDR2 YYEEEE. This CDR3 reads CASSSGMANEKLFF. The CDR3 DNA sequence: TGTGCCAGCAGCTCAGGGATGGCTAATGAAAAACTGTTTTTT.

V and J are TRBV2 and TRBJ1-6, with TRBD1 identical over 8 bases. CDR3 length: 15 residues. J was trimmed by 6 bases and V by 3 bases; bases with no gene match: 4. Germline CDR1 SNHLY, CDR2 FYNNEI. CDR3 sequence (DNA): TGTGCCAGCAGTGACCAGGGGGCTCGTAATTCACCCCTCCACTTT. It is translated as CASSDQGARNSPLHF. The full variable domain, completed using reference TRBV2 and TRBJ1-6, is EPEVTQTPSHQVTQMGQEVILRCVPISNHLYFYWYRQILGQKVEFLVSFYNNEISEKSEIFDDQFSVERPDGSNFTLKIRSTKLEDSAMYFCASSDQGARNSPLHFGNGTRLTVT.

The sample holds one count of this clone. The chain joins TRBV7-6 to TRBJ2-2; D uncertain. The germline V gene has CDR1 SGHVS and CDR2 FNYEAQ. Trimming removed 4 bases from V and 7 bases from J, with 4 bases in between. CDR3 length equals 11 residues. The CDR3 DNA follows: TGTGCCAGCAGCTCGATCGGGGAGCTGTTTTTT. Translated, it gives CASSSIGELFF.

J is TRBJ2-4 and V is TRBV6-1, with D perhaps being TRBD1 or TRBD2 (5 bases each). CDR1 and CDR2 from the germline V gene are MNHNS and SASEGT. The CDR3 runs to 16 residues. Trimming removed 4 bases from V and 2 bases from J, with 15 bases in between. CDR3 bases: TGTGCCAGCAGTGTGGGGGTAGAGATGACCAAAAACATTCAGTACTTC. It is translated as CASSVGVEMTKNIQYF.

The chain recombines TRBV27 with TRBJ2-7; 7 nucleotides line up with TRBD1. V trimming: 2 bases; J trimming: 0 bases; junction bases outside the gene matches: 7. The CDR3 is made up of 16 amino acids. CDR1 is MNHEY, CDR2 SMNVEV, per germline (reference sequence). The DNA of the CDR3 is TGTGCCAGCAGTTTAACGAGGGGGCTGATCTCCTACGAGCAGTACTTC. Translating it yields CASSLTRGLISYEQYF.

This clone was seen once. This chain's CDR3 is CASSLKGVSPNTEAFF. CDR3 bases: TGTGCCAGCAGCTTAAAAGGGGTGAGCCCGAACACTGAAGCTTTCTTT. The rearrangement uses TRBV7-9 and TRBJ1-1; weak D call: TRBD1 (5 bases). CDR3 size: 16 residues. Between the trimmed V and J ends, which lost 2 bases and 1 base, there was a span of 14 bases. Germline V CDR1 and CDR2: SEHNR, FQNEAQ (reference sequence).

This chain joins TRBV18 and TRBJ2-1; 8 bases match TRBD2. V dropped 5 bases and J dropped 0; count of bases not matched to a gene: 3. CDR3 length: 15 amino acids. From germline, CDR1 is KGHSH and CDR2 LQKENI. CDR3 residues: CASSTSGSSYNEQFF. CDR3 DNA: TGTGCCAGCTCAACTAGCGGAAGCTCCTACAATGAGCAGTTCTTC.

CDR3 sequence: CASSIRLQSSYEQYF. The CDR3 coding sequence is TGTGCCAGTAGCATTCGTTTGCAGAGCTCCTACGAGCAGTACTTC. The V and J genes are TRBV19 and TRBJ2-7; no reliable D call. Between the trimmed V and J ends, which lost 6 bases and 0 bases, there was a span of 15 bases. The CDR3 has 15 residues. Germline values: CDR1 LNHDA, CDR2 SQIVND (reference sequence). The whole variable domain, filled in from reference TRBV19 and TRBJ2-7, reads DGGITQSPKYLFRKEGQNVTLSCEQNLNHDAMYWYRQDPGQGLRLIYYSQIVNDFQKGDIAEGYSVSREKKESFPLTVTSAQKNPTAFYLCASSIRLQSSYEQYFGPGTRLTVT.

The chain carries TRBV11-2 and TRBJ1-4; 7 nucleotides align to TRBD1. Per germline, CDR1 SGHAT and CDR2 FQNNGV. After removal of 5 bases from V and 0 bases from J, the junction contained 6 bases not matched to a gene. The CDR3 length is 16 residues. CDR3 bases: TGTGCCAGCAGCCTCGGGACAGCTGCAACTAATGAAAAACTGTTTTTT. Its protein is CASSLGTAATNEKLFF.